This T cell receptor beta chain was obtained from a study of cytotoxic CD8 clonotypes in ibrutinib-treated CLL. At the level of the study: For this cohort, patients were about a dozen relapsed/refractory and about 14 treatment-naive, while approximately 17 were IGHV unmutated.

Using immunoSEQ multiplex PCR, the repertoire was profiled, and TCRdb retains in-frame clones only, with some absent. The table records over 200,000 clones, about four fifths of them present only once. In germline, CDR1 is SGHAT, CDR2 FQNNGV. V lost 1 base and J lost 2; bases outside the gene matches: 2. This CDR3 has 14 amino acids. Study-wide results and caveats: Against age-matched healthy donors, baseline clonality ran higher and tracked circulating CD8+ T-cell counts. Clonality rose at ibrutinib response and fell back toward baseline at progression.

About this clone: The antigen is unknown.

This TCR was sampled from a human donor with chronic lymphocytic leukemia. The chain uses TRBV11-2 and TRBJ2-7; the match to TRBD2 covers 7 bases. Sequenced material: PBMCs, taken after 12 months of ibrutinib treatment. CDR3 nucleotide sequence: TGTGCCAGCAGCTTAGCGGCGGGGGCCTACGAGCAGTACTTC. This gives the protein CASSLAAGAYEQYF.